Listed below are T cell receptor beta chains from one sample, sequenced in a study of cytotoxic CD8 clonotypes in ibrutinib-treated CLL. Using immunoSEQ multiplex PCR, the repertoire was profiled, and TCRdb retains in-frame clones only, with some absent. The table has 200,000 to 250,000 clones, 60% to 75% seen once. Sample: PBMCs, taken after 24 months of ibrutinib treatment. The receptors derive from a human donor with chronic lymphocytic leukemia. CDR3s include the opening cysteine and the closing phenylalanine or tryptophan. Fields, in order: D gene, clone size, V gene, J gene, CDR3 DNA, CDR3 protein. The D gene is left open where the match is weak. Expanded clones are given a class, and other clones once, few, many or no size at all.

>-|few|TRBV7-3|TRBJ1-1
TGTGCCAGCAGCTCGGGGGCCGGGAACACTGAAGCTTTCTTT
CASSSGAGNTEAFF
>TRBD2|few|TRBV28|TRBJ2-3
TGTGCCAGCACCCAAGTAGGTTTAGCGGGAGGGCCGGGAACAGATACGCAGTATTTT
CASTQVGLAGGPGTDTQYF
>-|-|TRBV6-5|TRBJ2-1
TGTGCCACCGTGACCCAAAGCGTAGAGTTCTTC
CATVTQSVEFF
>TRBD1|-|TRBV2|TRBJ2-7
TGTGCCAGCAGGGGTAGGACAGGGATGAACGAGCAGTACTTC
CASRGRTGMNEQYF
>-|-|TRBV2|TRBJ2-5
TGTGCCAGCAGTGGAGTGGTTAGCCCGACCCAGTACTTC
CASSGVVSPTQYF
>-|-|TRBV6-4|TRBJ2-1
TGTGCCAGCAGTGACTCTTCTCATCCGAACTCCTACAATGAGCAGTTCTTC
CASSDSSHPNSYNEQFF
>-|-|TRBV28|TRBJ2-7
TGTGCCAGCAGTTTATCTCCTGACATTACCTACGAGCAGTACTTC
CASSLSPDITYEQYF
>-|-|TRBV19|TRBJ1-4
TGTGCCAGTAGCCACACAGGGTCTGAAAAACTGTTTTTT
CASSHTGSEKLFF
>-|few|TRBV18|TRBJ2-1
TGTGCCAGCTCACCTCTCTTGGACAATGAGCAGTTCTTC
CASSPLLDNEQFF
>-|-|TRBV18|TRBJ2-1
TGTGCCAGCTCACCTAGCGAAACCTCCTACAATGAGCAGTTCTTC
CASSPSETSYNEQFF
>TRBD2|-|TRBV11-2|TRBJ2-3
TGTGCCAGCAGCCCACTCGCTAGCGGTCTTAGCACAGATACGCAGTATTTT
CASSPLASGLSTDTQYF
>-|-|TRBV19|TRBJ2-1
TGTGCCAGTAGTATGGGCAGGGCGTACAATGAGCAGTTCTTC
CASSMGRAYNEQFF
>-|-|TRBV9|TRBJ2-2
TGTGCCAGCAGCACAGACCCGAACACCGGGGAGCTGTTTTTT
CASSTDPNTGELFF
>-|-|TRBV19|TRBJ1-2
TGTGCCAGTAGTATAGGCGGGACGGCAACCTATGGCTACACCTTC
CASSIGGTATYGYTF
>TRBD2|-|TRBV9|TRBJ2-7
TGTGCCAGCAGCGTAGGCCCCACGGGGGGATTCGAGCAGTACTTC
CASSVGPTGGFEQYF
>TRBD2|-|TRBV15|TRBJ2-3
TGTGCCACCAGCAGAGATCAGGGAACTAGCGGGAGTACAGATACGCAGTATTTT
CATSRDQGTSGSTDTQYF
>-|-|TRBV9|TRBJ2-4
TGTGCCAGCAGCGTAGCCGAGGGGTTGGTACAAGTCCCCAACATTCAGTACTTC
CASSVAEGLVQVPNIQYF
>-|-|TRBV21-1|TRBJ1-5
TGTGCCAGCCCTTACGGTCGGGGGAGAAGTCAGCCCCAGCATTTT
CASPYGRGRSQPQHF
>-|-|TRBV18|TRBJ2-5
TGTGCCAGCTCACCGTCTGGGGCGCTATGGGAGACCCAGTACTTC
CASSPSGALWETQYF
>-|-|TRBV19|TRBJ1-3
TGTGCCAGTAGTTTCGGAGGGCATGAAAACACCATATATTTT
CASSFGGHENTIYF
>-|-|TRBV6-5|TRBJ1-5
TGTGCCAGCAGTCCCGGGGGCCAGGGCCCCAAGCCCCAGCATTTT
CASSPGGQGPKPQHF
>-|-|TRBV11-2|TRBJ2-5
TGTGCCAGCAGCTTATTGAGAGAAGAGACCCAGTACTTC
CASSLLREETQYF
>TRBD2|-|TRBV30|TRBJ2-1
TGTGCCTGGGCGAGCTCCTTGTCTAGCGGACACTACAATGAGCAGTTCTTC
CAWASSLSSGHYNEQFF
>TRBD2|-|TRBV4-2|TRBJ2-1
TGTGCCAGCAGCCAAGAAGGGACTAGCGGAGGTGGGTTCTTC
CASSQEGTSGGGFF
>TRBD2|-|TRBV6-5|TRBJ2-3
TGTGCCAGCAGTTACTCGTGGCAGGGAGGGACAGATACGCAGTATTTT
CASSYSWQGGTDTQYF
>-|-|TRBV7-2|TRBJ2-2
TGTGCCAGCAGCTTAGCGCCAGGGTGGACCGGGGAGCTGTTTTTT
CASSLAPGWTGELFF
>-|-|TRBV19|TRBJ2-3
TGTGCCAGTAGTGTCTCCGTAAGCACAGATACGCAGTATTTT
CASSVSVSTDTQYF
>TRBD1|-|TRBV9|TRBJ2-1
TGTGCCAGCAGCCGTAACACTCGGGACAGGGAGCAGTTCTTC
CASSRNTRDREQFF
>-|-|TRBV4-2|TRBJ2-1
TGTGCCAGCAGCCAAGCCAACAGTTCTCCGTACAATGAGCAGTTCTTC
CASSQANSSPYNEQFF
>TRBD2|-|TRBV7-9|TRBJ2-2
TGTGCCAGCAGCTTTTTTCTAGCGGGAGGGCCTGGGACCGGGGAGCTGTTTTTT
CASSFFLAGGPGTGELFF
>TRBD2|-|TRBV28|TRBJ2-7
TGTGCCAGCAGTTTAGCAAGACTAGCGGGAGACGAGCAGTACTTC
CASSLARLAGDEQYF
>-|-|TRBV4-1|TRBJ2-1
TGCGCCATAAGTGGGGATTTATACAATGAGCAGTTCTTC
CAISGDLYNEQFF
>-|-|TRBV28|TRBJ2-7
TGTGCCAGCAGTTTGGGGGGGCGGGAGCAGTACTTC
CASSLGGREQYF
>TRBD1|-|TRBV28|TRBJ2-5
TGTGCCAGCAGTTTAGGTGGACAGGGGGGGACCCAGTACTTC
CASSLGGQGGTQYF
>TRBD1|few|TRBV7-3|TRBJ2-7
TGTGCCAGCAGCTCGACAGGGAGCTCCTACGAGCAGTACTTC
CASSSTGSSYEQYF
>-|-|TRBV2|TRBJ1-3
TGTGCCAGCAGTGAGGCAGCTGGAAACACCATATATTTT
CASSEAAGNTIYF
>-|-|TRBV5-1|TRBJ2-7
TGCGCCAGCTGCTACTCCACCGCGCCGTACGAGCAGTACTTC
CASCYSTAPYEQYF
>TRBD2|-|TRBV18|TRBJ2-1
TGTGCCAGCTCACCACCTCTATTCCTAGCGGGAGACTACAATGAGCAGTTCTTC
CASSPPLFLAGDYNEQFF
>-|-|TRBV28|TRBJ1-4
TGTGCCAGCGGAGCCCTTGAAAAACTGTTTTTT
CASGALEKLFF
>-|few|TRBV29-1|TRBJ2-3
TGCAGCGTTGAATACTCAGATACGCAGTATTTT
CSVEYSDTQYF
>TRBD1|-|TRBV7-6|TRBJ2-7
TGTGCCAGCAGCTTCAACAGGGGATACGAGCAGTACTTC
CASSFNRGYEQYF